The present TCR beta chain was sequenced within a study of OX40 agonist ivuxolimab in advanced cancers. The germline CDR1 and CDR2 sequences are SQVTM and ANQGSEA. J was trimmed by 6 bases and V by 5 bases; bases with no gene match: 4. The CDR3 is 14 amino acids. Study results and limitations: Clones of CD4+ and CD8+ blood T cells grew by week 6 at doses of 0.1 to 3.0 mg/kg.

Assay used: immunoSEQ multiplex PCR; TCRdb lists only in-frame clones, some missing. The sample yields 30,000 or so clones, roughly three quarters seen once. To note about this clone: Its antigen is undetermined.

The rearrangement joins TRBV29-1 to TRBJ2-1; 13 positions agree with TRBD2. The source of this sequence is an adult with an advanced solid tumor such as melanoma, head and neck, liver or kidney cancer. The material was CD4+ or CD8+ T cells sorted from blood, obtained in a trial of the OX40 agonist ivuxolimab. This chain's CDR3 is CSVTGTSGVNEQFF. CDR3 nucleotide sequence: TGCAGCGTTACCGGGACTAGCGGGGTCAATGAGCAGTTCTTC.